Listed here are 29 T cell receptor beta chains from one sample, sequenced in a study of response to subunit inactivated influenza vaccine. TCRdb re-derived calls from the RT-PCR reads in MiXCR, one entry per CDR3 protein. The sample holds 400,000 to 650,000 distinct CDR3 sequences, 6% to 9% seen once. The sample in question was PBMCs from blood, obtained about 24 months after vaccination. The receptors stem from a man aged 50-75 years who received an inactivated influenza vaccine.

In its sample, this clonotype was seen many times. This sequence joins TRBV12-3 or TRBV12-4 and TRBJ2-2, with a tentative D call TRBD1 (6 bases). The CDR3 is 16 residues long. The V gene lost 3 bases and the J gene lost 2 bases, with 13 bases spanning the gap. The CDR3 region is CASSFRGPANTGELFF. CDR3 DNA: TGTGCCAGCAGTTTCAGGGGCCCGGCTAACACCGGGGAGCTGTTTTTT.

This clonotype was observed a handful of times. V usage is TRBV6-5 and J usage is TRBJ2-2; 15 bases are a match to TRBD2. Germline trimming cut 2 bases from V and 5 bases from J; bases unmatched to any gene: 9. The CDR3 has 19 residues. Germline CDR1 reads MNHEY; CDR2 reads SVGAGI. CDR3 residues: CASSYAWTSGRVATGELFF. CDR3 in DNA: TGTGCCAGCAGTTACGCGTGGACTAGCGGGAGGGTCGCGACCGGGGAGCTGTTTTTT.

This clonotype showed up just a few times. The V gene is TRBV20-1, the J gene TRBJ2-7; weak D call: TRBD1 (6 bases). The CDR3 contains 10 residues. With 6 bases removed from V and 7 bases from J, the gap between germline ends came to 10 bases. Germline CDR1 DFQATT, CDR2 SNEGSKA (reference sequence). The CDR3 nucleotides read TGCAGTGCGAGACAGGAAGAGCAGTACTTC. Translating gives CSARQEEQYF.

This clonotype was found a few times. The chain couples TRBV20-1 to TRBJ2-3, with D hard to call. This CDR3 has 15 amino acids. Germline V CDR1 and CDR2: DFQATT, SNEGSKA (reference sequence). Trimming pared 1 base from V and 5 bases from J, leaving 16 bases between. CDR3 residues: CSARGGIAQRDTQYF. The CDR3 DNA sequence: TGCAGTGCTAGAGGAGGAATAGCCCAAAGAGATACGCAGTATTTT.

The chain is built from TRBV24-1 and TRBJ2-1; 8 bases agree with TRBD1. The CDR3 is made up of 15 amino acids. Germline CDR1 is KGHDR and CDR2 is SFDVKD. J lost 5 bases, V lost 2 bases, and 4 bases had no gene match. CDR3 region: CATSDSRTGNNEQFF. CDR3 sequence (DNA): TGTGCCACCAGTGATTCTCGGACAGGGAACAATGAGCAGTTCTTC.

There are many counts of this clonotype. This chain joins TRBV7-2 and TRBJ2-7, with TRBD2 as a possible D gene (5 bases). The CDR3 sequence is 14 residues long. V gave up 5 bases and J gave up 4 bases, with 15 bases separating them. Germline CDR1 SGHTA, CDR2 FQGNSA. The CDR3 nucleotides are TGTGCCAGCAGCGAGCGGAGTCTCAATTACGAGCAGTACTTC. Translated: CASSERSLNYEQYF.

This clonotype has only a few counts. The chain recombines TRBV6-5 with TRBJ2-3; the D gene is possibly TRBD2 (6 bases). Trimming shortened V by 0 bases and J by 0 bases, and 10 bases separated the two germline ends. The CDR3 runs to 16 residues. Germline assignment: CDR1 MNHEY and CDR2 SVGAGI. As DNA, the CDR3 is TGTGCCAGCAGTTACTCGCGGGGATCTAGCACAGATACGCAGTATTTT. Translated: CASSYSRGSSTDTQYF.

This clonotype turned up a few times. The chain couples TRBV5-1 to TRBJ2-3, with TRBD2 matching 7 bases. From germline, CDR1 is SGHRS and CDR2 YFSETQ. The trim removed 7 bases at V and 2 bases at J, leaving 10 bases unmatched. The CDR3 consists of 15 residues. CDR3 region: CASFFGAGVTDTQYF. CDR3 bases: TGCGCCAGCTTCTTCGGTGCGGGGGTCACAGATACGCAGTATTTT. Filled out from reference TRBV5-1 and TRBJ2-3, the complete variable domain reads KAGVTQTPRYLIKTRGQQVTLSCSPISGHRSVSWYQQTPGQGLQFLFEYFSETQRNKGNFPGRFSGRQFSNSRSEMNVSTLELGDSALYLCASFFGAGVTDTQYFGPGTRLTVL.

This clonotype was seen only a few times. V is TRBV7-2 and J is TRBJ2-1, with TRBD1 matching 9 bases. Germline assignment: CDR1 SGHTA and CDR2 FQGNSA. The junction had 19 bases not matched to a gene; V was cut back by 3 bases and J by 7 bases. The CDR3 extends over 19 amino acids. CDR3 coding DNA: TGTGCCAGCAGCTTCGCGTTTCGGGAAACGGGACAGGGTACAAATGAGCAGTTCTTC. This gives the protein CASSFAFRETGQGTNEQFF.

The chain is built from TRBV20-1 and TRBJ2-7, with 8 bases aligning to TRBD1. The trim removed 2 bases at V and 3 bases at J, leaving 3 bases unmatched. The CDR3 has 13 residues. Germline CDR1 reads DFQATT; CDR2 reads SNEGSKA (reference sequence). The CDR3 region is CSARSQGGYEQYF. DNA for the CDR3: TGCAGTGCTAGATCACAGGGGGGCTACGAGCAGTACTTC.

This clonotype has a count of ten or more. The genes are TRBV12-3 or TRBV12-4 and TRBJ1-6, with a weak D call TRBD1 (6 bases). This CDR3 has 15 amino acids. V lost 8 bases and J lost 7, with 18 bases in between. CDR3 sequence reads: CASGPSGQPNSPLHF. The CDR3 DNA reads TGTGCCAGCGGACCCAGTGGACAGCCCAATTCACCCCTCCACTTT.

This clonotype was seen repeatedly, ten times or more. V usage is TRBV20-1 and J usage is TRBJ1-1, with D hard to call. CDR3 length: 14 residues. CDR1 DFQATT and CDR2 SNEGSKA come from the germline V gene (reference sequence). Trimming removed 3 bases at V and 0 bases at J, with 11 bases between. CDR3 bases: TGCAGTGCTAGGGCCGGGAGCTTGAACACTGAAGCTTTCTTT. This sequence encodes CSARAGSLNTEAFF.

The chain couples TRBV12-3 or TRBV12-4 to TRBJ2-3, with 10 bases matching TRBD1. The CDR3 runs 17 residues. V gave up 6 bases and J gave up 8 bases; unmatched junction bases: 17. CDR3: CASSRAGTGVGKGTQYF. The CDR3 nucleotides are TGTGCCAGCAGCCGAGCGGGGACAGGGGTCGGGAAAGGTACGCAGTATTTT.

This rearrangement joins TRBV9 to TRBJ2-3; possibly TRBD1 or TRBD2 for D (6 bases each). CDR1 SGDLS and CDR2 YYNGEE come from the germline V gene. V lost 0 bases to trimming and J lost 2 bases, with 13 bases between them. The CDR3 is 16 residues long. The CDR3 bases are TGTGCCAGCAGCGTAGTCACGGGGGCCAACACAGATACGCAGTATTTT. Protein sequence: CASSVVTGANTDTQYF.

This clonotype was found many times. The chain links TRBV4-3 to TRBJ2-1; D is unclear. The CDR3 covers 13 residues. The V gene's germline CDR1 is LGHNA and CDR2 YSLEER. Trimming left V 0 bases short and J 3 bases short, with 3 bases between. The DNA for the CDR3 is TGCGCCAGCAGCCAAGACTACTACAATGAGCAGTTCTTC. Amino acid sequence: CASSQDYYNEQFF.

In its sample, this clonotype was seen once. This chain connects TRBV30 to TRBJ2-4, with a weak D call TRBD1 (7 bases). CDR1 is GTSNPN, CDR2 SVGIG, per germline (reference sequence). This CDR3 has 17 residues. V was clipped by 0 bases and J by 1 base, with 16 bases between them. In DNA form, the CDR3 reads TGTGCCTGGAGTGTAGGGGGGACAGTGGCGGCCAAAAACATTCAGTACTTC. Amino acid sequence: CAWSVGGTVAAKNIQYF.

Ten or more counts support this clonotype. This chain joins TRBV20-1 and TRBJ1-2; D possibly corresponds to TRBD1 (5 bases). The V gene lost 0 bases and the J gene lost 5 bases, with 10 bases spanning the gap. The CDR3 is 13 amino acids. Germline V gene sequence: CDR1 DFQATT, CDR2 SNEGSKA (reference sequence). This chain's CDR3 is CSARDLGGYGYTF. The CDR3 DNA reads TGCAGTGCTAGAGATCTCGGGGGGTATGGCTACACCTTC.

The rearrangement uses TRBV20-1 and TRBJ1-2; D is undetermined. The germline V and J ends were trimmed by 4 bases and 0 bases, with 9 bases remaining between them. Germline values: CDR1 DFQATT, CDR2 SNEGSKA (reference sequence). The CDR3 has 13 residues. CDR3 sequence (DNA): TGCAGTGCTAAGGTCCCATCTAACTATGGCTACACCTTC. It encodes CSAKVPSNYGYTF.

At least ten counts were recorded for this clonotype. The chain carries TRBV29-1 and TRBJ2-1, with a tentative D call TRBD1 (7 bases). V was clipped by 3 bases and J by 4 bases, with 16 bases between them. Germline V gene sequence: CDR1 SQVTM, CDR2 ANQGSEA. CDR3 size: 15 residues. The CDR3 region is CSVDAGQSYYNEQFF. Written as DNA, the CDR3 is TGCAGCGTTGACGCGGGACAGAGCTATTACAATGAGCAGTTCTTC.

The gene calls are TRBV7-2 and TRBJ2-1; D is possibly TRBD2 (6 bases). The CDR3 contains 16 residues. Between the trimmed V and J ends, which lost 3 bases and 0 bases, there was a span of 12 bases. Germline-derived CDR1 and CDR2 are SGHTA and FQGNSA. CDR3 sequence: CASSFGGQSSYNEQFF. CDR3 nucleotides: TGTGCCAGCAGCTTTGGAGGGCAAAGCTCCTACAATGAGCAGTTCTTC.

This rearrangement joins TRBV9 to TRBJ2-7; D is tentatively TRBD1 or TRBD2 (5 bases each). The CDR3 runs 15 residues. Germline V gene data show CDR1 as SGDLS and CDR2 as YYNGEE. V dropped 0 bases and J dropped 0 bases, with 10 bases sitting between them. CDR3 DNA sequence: TGTGCCAGCAGCGTAGGGGACGGATACTCCTACGAGCAGTACTTC. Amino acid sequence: CASSVGDGYSYEQYF.

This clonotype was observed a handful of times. CDR3: CASSLAAGALTDTQYF. The DNA of the CDR3 is TGTGCCAGCAGCTTAGCGGCGGGGGCCTTGACAGATACGCAGTATTTT. The chain recombines TRBV7-6 with TRBJ2-3, with D possibly being TRBD2 (7 bases). Germline CDR1 reads SGHVS; CDR2 reads FNYEAQ. This CDR3 comprises 16 residues. V lost 0 bases, J lost 3 bases, and 13 bases lay in between.

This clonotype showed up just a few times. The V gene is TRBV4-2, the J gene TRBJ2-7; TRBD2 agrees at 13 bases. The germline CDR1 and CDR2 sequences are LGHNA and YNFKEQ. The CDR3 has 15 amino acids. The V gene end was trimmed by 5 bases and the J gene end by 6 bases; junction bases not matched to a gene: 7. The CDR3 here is CASSTRTSGSGEQYF. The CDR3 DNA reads TGTGCCAGCAGCACACGGACTAGCGGGAGTGGCGAGCAGTACTTC.

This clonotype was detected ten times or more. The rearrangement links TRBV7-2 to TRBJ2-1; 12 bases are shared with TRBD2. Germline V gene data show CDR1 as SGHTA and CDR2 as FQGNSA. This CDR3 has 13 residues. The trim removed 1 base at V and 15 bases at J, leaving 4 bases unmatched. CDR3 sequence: CASSLGLAGDLFF. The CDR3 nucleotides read TGTGCCAGCAGCTTAGGACTAGCGGGAGATTTGTTCTTC.

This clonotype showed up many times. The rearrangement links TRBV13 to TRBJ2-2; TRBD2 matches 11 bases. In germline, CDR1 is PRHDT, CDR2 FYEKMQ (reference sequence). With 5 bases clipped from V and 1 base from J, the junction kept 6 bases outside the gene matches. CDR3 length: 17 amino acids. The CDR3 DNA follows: TGTGCCAGCAGCAATAGTGGGACTAGCGGGAACACCGGGGAGCTGTTTTTT. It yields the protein CASSNSGTSGNTGELFF.

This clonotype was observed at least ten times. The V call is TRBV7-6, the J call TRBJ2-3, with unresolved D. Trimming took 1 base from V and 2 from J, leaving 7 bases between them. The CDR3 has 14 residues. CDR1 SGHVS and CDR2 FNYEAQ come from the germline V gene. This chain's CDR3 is CASSLVGVTDTQYF. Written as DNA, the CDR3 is TGTGCCAGCAGCTTAGTTGGGGTCACAGATACGCAGTATTTT.

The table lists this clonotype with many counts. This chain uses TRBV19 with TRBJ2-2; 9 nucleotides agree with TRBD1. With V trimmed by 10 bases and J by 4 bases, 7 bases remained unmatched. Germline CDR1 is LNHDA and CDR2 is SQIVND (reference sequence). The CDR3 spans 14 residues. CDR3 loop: CATTGGFATGELFF. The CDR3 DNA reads TGTGCCACCACAGGGGGCTTTGCCACCGGGGAGCTGTTTTTT. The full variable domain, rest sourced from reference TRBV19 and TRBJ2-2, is DGGITQSPKYLFRKEGQNVTLSCEQNLNHDAMYWYRQDPGQGLRLIYYSQIVNDFQKGDIAEGYSVSREKKESFPLTVTSAQKNPTAFYLCATTGGFATGELFFGEGSRLTVL.

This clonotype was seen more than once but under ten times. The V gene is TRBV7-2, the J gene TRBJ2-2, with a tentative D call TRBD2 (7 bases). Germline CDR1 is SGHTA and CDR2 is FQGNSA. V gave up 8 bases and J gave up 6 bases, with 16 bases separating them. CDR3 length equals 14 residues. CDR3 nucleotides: TGTGCCAGCCTAGGGGGGGCGAGGCCCGGGGAGCTGTTTTTT. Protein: CASLGGARPGELFF.

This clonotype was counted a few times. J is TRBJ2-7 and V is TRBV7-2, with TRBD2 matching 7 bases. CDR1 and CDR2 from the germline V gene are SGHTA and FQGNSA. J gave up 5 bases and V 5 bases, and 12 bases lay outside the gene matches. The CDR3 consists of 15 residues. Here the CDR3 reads CASSPRGAGRDEQYF. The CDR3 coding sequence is TGTGCCAGCAGCCCCCGGGGAGCGGGACGCGACGAGCAGTACTTC.